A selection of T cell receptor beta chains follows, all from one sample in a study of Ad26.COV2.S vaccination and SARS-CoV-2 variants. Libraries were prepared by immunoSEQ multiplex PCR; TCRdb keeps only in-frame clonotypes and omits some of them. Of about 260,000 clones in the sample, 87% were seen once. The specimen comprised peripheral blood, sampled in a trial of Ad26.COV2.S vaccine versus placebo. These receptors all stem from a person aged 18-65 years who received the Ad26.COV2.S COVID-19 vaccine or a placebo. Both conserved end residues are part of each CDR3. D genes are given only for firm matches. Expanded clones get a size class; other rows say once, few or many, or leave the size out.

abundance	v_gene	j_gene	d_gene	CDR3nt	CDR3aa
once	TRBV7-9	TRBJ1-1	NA	TGTGCCAGCAGCTTAGCGCCCGGTCTCACTGAAGCTTTCTTT	CASSLAPGLTEAFF
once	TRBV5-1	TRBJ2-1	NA	TGCGCCAGCAGCGACCCGGGTAGCAGCGATGAGCAGTTCTTC	CASSDPGSSDEQFF
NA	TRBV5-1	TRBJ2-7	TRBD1	TGCGCCAGCAGCTTGGCCGGTCAGGGGGCGAGGGGCGAGCAGTACTTC	CASSLAGQGARGEQYF
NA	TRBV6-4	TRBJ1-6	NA	TGTGCCAGCATGATCGGACAGAGCTCCTATAATTCACCCCTCCACTTT	CASMIGQSSYNSPLHF
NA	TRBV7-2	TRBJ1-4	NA	TGTGCCAGCAGCTTATGGGCAACTAATGAAAAACTGTTTTTT	CASSLWATNEKLFF
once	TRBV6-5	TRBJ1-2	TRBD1	TGTGCCAGCAGATGGGACAGGGGATATGGCTACACCTTC	CASRWDRGYGYTF
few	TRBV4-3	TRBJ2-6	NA	TGCGCCAGCAGCCAAGAGTGGTCGTACTCTGGGGCCAACGTCCTGACTTTC	CASSQEWSYSGANVLTF
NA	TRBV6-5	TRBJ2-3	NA	TGTGCCAGCACAATGAGGGGAACAGATACGCAGTATTTT	CASTMRGTDTQYF
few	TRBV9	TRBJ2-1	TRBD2	TGTGCCAGCAGCGCTCCCGCGGGAGGGAATAATGAGCAGTTCTTC	CASSAPAGGNNEQFF
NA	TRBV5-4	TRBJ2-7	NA	TGTGCCAGCAGCTCACTCTACGAGCAGTACTTC	CASSSLYEQYF
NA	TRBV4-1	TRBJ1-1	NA	TGCGCCAGCAGCTGGGGGGGAGAAGCTTTCTTT	CASSWGGEAFF
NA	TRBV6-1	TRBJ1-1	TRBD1	TGTGCCAGCAGTGAAAGGAACAGGGGTGGAGGAAACACTGAAGCTTTCTTT	CASSERNRGGGNTEAFF
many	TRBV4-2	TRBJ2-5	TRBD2	TGTGCCAGCAGCCAATCGGAAACTAGCGGGGGGGTTGAGACCCAGTACTTC	CASSQSETSGGVETQYF
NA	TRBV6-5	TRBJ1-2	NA	TGTGCCAGCAGTTACTCTGGCTATGGCTACACCTTC	CASSYSGYGYTF
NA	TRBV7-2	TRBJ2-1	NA	TGTGCCAGCAGCTTGGCCCTAGACCGGATCACAATGACGCAGTTCTTC	CASSLALDRITMTQFF
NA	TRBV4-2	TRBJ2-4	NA	TGTGCCAGCAGCCAAGTAGGGGGGGTTGCCATTCAGTACTTC	CASSQVGGVAIQYF
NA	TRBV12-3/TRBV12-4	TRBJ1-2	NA	TGTGCCAGCAGCAGCGGACAGAGCTATGGCTACACCTTC	CASSSGQSYGYTF
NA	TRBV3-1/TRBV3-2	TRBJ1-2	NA	TGTGCCAGCAGCCAAGATAACTATGGCTACACCTTC	CASSQDNYGYTF
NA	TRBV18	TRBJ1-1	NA	TGTGCCAGCTCACCGGCGAGCACTGAAGCTTTCTTT	CASSPASTEAFF
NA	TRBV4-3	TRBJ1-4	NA	TGCGCCAGCAGCCTGTCGGGACAAGTGTTTTTT	CASSLSGQVFF
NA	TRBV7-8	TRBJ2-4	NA	TGTGCCAGCAGCTTAGGGGTAGCCAAAAACATTCAGTACTTC	CASSLGVAKNIQYF
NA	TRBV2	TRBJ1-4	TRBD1	TGTGCCAGCAGTTTGACAGGGACTAATGAAAAACTGTTTTTT	CASSLTGTNEKLFF
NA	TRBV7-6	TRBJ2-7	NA	TGTGCCAGCAGCTTACCGGCCGGCGAGCAGTACTTC	CASSLPAGEQYF